This entry lists 6 T cell receptor beta chains sequenced from one sample in a study of CD8 T cells in ankylosing spondylitis. TCRdb processed the 5' RACE reads anew with MiXCR; each CDR3 protein has one entry. The sample has under 150,000 distinct CDR3 sequences, roughly 8.8% seen once. Sequencing was performed on blood, either unsorted or a sorted T cell fraction (not recorded which). These TCRs come from a male donor with ankylosing spondylitis or in good health (not recorded which).

This clonotype was observed a handful of times. The chain uses TRBV12-3 or TRBV12-4 and TRBJ2-1, with D maybe TRBD2 (5 bases). CDR3 size: 12 residues. V shed 6 bases and J shed 8 bases, with 11 bases lying between them. This CDR3 reads CASSPSIDEQFF. For the CDR3, the DNA is TGTGCCAGCAGCCCTAGCATCGATGAGCAGTTCTTC.

This clonotype was detected many times. The chain employs TRBV20-1 and TRBJ1-1; 10 bases map to TRBD1. Germline V gives CDR1 DFQATT, CDR2 SNEGSKA (reference sequence). The CDR3 contains 13 residues. V gave up 0 bases and J gave up 11 bases; unmatched junction bases: 6. The CDR3: CSARDWGGQGAFF. The DNA for the CDR3 is TGCAGTGCTAGAGATTGGGGGGGACAGGGGGCTTTCTTT.

The chain carries TRBV6-2 or TRBV6-3 and TRBJ2-7, with TRBD2 matching 9 bases. V dropped 2 bases and J dropped 5; count of bases not matched to a gene: 7. CDR1 and CDR2 from the germline V gene are MNHEY and SVGEGT. The CDR3 is 15 amino acids. CDR3 residues: CASSYGASGNHEQYF. The DNA of the CDR3 is TGTGCCAGCAGTTACGGGGCTAGCGGGAACCACGAGCAGTACTTC.

This clonotype was seen many times. This sequence joins TRBV14 and TRBJ2-1; D is unclear. Germline V gene lookup returns CDR1 SGHDN and CDR2 FVKESK. Trimming took off 0 bases at V and 9 bases at J, with 12 bases between the two ends. The CDR3 runs 14 residues. In DNA form, the CDR3 reads TGTGCCAGCAGCCAAGATGGGCCCATCGCTGAGCAGTTCTTC. Translating gives CASSQDGPIAEQFF. The complete variable domain, with remaining parts taken from reference TRBV14 and TRBJ2-1, reads EAGVTQFPSHSVIEKGQTVTLRCDPISGHDNLYWYRRVMGKEIKFLLHFVKESKQDESGMPNNRFLAERTGGTYSTLKVQPAELEDSGVYFCASSQDGPIAEQFFGPGTRLTVL.

In this sample, this clonotype turned up many times. The rearrangement uses TRBV5-1 and TRBJ2-1, with 7 bases that match TRBD1. Germline CDR1 SGHRS, CDR2 YFSETQ. Trimming took 2 bases from V and 4 from J; bases not matched to a gene: 6. The CDR3 totals 15 residues. The CDR3 spells CASSFGTDQYNEQFF. CDR3 DNA: TGCGCCAGCAGCTTCGGGACAGACCAATACAATGAGCAGTTCTTC.

The chain employs TRBV15 and TRBJ2-5; maybe TRBD2 (5 bases). CDR1 LNHNV and CDR2 YYDKDF come from the germline V gene (reference sequence). Between the trimmed V and J ends, which lost 6 bases and 4 bases, there was a span of 9 bases. The CDR3 contains 12 residues. Here the CDR3 reads CATSVGRETQYF. The CDR3 coding sequence is TGTGCCACCAGTGTGGGGAGAGAGACCCAGTACTTC.